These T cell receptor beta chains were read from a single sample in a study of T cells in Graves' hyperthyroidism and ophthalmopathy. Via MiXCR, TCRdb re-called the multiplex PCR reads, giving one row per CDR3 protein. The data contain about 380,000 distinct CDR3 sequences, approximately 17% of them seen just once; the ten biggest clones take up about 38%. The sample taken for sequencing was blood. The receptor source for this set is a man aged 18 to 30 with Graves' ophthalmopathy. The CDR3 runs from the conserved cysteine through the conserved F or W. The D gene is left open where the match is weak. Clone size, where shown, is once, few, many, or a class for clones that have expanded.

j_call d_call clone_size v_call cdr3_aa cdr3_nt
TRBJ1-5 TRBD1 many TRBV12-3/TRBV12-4 CASSTGTVSNQPQHF TGTGCCAGCAGCACCGGGACAGTTAGCAATCAGCCCCAGCATTTT
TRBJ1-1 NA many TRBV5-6 CASSWGPVDTEAFF TGTGCCAGCAGCTGGGGACCTGTGGACACTGAAGCTTTCTTT
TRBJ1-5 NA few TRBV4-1 CASSQGRDNQPQHF TGCGCCAGCAGCCAAGGGCGGGACAATCAGCCCCAGCATTTT
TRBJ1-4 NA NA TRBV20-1 CSASPFPANEKLFF TGCAGTGCTTCACCGTTCCCAGCTAATGAAAAACTGTTTTTT
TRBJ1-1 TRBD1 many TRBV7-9 CASSSQGDTEAFF TGTGCCAGCAGCTCTCAGGGGGACACTGAAGCTTTCTTT
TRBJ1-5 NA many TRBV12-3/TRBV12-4 CASSADGLYSNQPQHF TGTGCCAGCAGTGCGGACGGATTGTATAGCAATCAGCCCCAGCATTTT
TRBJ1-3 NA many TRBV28 CASAEVTFSGNTIYF TGTGCCAGCGCTGAGGTTACGTTCTCTGGAAACACCATATATTTT
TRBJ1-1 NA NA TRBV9 CASSVADRSRAFF TGTGCCAGCAGCGTAGCTGACAGGAGTAGAGCTTTCTTT
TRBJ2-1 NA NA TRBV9 CASSVGAGQTGDEQFF TGTGCCAGCAGCGTAGGAGCGGGACAGACGGGAGATGAGCAGTTCTTC
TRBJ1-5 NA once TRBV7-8 CASGLVGNRPQHF TGTGCCAGCGGCTTAGTTGGGAATCGGCCCCAGCATTTT
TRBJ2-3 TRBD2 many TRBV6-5 CASSYSKAGGGDTQYF TGTGCCAGCAGTTACTCGAAAGCGGGGGGGGGAGATACGCAGTATTTT
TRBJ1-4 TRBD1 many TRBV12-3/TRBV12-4 CASSLRGREKLFF TGTGCCAGCAGTTTGAGGGGGCGTGAAAAACTGTTTTTT
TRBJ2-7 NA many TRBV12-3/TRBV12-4 CASSFSDSAYEQYF TGTGCCAGCAGTTTTTCGGACAGTGCCTACGAGCAGTACTTC
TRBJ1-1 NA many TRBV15 CATSQRLSSAAEAFF TGTGCCACCAGCCAACGGCTGTCTTCGGCCGCCGAAGCTTTCTTT
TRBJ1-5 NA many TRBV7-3 CASSLYRDQPQHF TGTGCCAGCAGCTTATACCGTGATCAGCCCCAGCATTTT
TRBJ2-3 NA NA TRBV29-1 CSVEGGQGADTQYF TGCAGCGTTGAAGGGGGGCAGGGAGCAGATACGCAGTATTTT
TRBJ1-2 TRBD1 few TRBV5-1 CASSLGAPGQGHGYTF TGCGCCAGCAGCTTAGGGGCCCCGGGACAGGGCCATGGCTACACCTTC
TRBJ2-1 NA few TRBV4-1 CASSQVVGPIRGNEQFF TGCGCCAGCAGCCAAGTTGTGGGACCGATCCGTGGGAATGAGCAGTTCTTC
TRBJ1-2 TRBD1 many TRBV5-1 CASSPQGDSNYGYTF TGCGCCAGCAGCCCGCAGGGGGACTCTAACTATGGCTACACCTTC
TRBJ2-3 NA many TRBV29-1 CSVDTGTDTQYF TGCAGCGTTGATACGGGAACAGATACGCAGTATTTT
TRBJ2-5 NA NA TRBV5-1 CASTPQGEGLETQYF TGCGCCAGCACGCCCCAGGGCGAGGGATTAGAGACCCAGTACTTC
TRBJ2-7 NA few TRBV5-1 CASSLIGDEQYF TGCGCCAGCAGCTTGATTGGCGACGAGCAGTACTTC
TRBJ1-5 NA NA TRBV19 CASSLWTDSNQPQHF TGTGCCAGTAGTCTATGGACGGATAGCAATCAGCCCCAGCATTTT
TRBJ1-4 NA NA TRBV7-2 CASSLGEGRRLFF TGTGCCAGCAGCTTAGGTGAAGGAAGGAGACTGTTTTTT
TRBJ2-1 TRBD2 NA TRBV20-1 CSASSGGRGEQFF TGCAGTGCTAGTAGCGGGGGGCGGGGTGAGCAGTTCTTC
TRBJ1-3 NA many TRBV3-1 CASSQGVGNTIYF TGTGCCAGCAGCCAAGGGGTCGGAAACACCATATATTTT
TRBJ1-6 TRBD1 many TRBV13 CASNRGNNSPLHF TGTGCCAGCAACAGGGGTAACAATTCACCCCTCCACTTT
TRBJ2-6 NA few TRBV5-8 CASSLERRSSGANVLTF TGTGCCAGCAGCTTGGAGCGCCGGAGCTCTGGGGCCAACGTCCTGACTTTC
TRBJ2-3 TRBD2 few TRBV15 CATSRVGGGIDTQYF TGTGCCACCAGCAGAGTTGGCGGGGGGATAGATACGCAGTATTTT
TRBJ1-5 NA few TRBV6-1 CASSGVGGLSNQPQHF TGTGCCAGCAGTGGGGTAGGGGGGCTTAGCAATCAGCCCCAGCATTTT
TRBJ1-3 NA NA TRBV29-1 CSVETGISGNTIYF TGCAGCGTTGAAACTGGAATCTCTGGAAACACCATATATTTT
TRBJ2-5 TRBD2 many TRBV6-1 CASNIAGGPETQYF TGTGCCAGCAACATAGCGGGGGGGCCCGAGACCCAGTACTTC
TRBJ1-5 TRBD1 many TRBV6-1 CASSDGQGARQPQHF TGTGCCAGCAGTGATGGACAGGGGGCTCGGCAGCCCCAGCATTTT
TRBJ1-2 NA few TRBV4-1 CASSQDLHGDYGYTF TGCGCCAGCAGCCAAGATCTGCATGGAGACTATGGCTACACCTTC
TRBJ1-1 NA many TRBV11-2 CASSPGQTSEAFF TGTGCCAGCAGCCCGGGACAAACCTCTGAAGCTTTCTTT
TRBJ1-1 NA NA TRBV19 CASSMDNSGVTEAFF TGTGCCAGTAGTATGGACAATTCAGGGGTGACTGAAGCTTTCTTT
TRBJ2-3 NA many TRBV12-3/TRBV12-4 CASSLGQYTQYF TGTGCCAGCAGTTTAGGGCAGTATACGCAGTATTTT
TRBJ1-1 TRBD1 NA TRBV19 CASTLTGRRTEAFF TGTGCCAGTACCTTGACAGGGAGGCGCACTGAAGCTTTCTTT
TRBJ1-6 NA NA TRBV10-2 CASAGSYNSPLHF TGCGCCAGCGCAGGCTCCTATAATTCACCCCTCCACTTT
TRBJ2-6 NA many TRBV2 CASRTGTSGANVLTF TGTGCCAGCAGGACAGGTACCTCTGGGGCCAACGTCCTGACTTTC
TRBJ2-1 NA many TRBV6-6 CASSYKGGYNEQFF TGTGCCAGCAGTTACAAGGGGGGCTACAATGAGCAGTTCTTC
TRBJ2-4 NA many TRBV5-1 CASSESLEAKNIQYF TGCGCCAGCAGTGAATCTTTAGAGGCCAAAAACATTCAGTACTTC
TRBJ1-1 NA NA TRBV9 CASSVEIATEAFF TGTGCCAGCAGCGTAGAGATTGCGACTGAAGCTTTCTTT
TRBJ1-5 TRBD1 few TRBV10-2 CASSESGTVNQPQHF TGCGCCAGCAGTGAGTCGGGGACAGTAAATCAGCCCCAGCATTTT
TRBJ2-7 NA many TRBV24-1 CATSDFGHEQYF TGTGCCACCAGTGATTTCGGTCACGAGCAGTACTTC
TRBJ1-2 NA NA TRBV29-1 CSVEGSSYGYTF TGCAGCGTTGAAGGATCTTCTTATGGCTACACCTTC
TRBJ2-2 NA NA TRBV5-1 CASSLSLFGGGANTGELFF TGCGCCAGCAGCTTGAGCTTGTTTGGCGGGGGCGCGAACACCGGGGAGCTGTTTTTT
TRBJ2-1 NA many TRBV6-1 CASSGSESSYNEQFF TGTGCCAGCAGTGGGTCGGAGAGCTCCTACAATGAGCAGTTCTTC
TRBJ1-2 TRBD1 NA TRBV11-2 CASSLGGGQDFYGYTF TGTGCCAGCAGCTTAGGTGGTGGACAGGACTTCTATGGCTACACCTTC
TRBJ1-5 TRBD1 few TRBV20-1 CSARGGTGFSNQPQHF TGCAGTGCTAGGGGCGGGACAGGATTTAGCAATCAGCCCCAGCATTTT
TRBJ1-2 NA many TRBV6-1 CASSDRDTGSYTF TGTGCCAGCAGTGACCGGGACACCGGAAGCTACACCTTC
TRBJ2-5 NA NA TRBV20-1 CSASLPRDQQETQYF TGCAGTGCTAGCCTCCCCCGGGACCAACAAGAGACCCAGTACTTC
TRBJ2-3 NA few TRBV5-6 CASSYKGDTQYF TGTGCCAGCAGTTATAAAGGGGATACGCAGTATTTT
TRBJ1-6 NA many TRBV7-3 CASSSGAKGSPLHF TGTGCCAGCAGCTCAGGGGCTAAAGGGTCACCCCTCCACTTT
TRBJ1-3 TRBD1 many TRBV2 CASRDRGSGNTIYF TGTGCCAGCAGGGACAGGGGCTCTGGAAACACCATATATTTT